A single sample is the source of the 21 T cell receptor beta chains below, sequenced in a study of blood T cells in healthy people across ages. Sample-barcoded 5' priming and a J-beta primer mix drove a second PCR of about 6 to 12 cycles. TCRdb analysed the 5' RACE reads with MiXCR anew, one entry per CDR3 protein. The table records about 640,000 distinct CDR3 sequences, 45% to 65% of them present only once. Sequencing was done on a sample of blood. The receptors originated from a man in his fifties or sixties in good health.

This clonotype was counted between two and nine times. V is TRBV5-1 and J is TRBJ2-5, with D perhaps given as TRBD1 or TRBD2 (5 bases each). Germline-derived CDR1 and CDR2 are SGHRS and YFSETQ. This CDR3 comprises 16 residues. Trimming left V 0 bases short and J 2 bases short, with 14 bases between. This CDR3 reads CASSLVMGETQETQYF. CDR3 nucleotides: TGCGCCAGCAGCTTGGTGATGGGGGAGACTCAAGAGACCCAGTACTTC.

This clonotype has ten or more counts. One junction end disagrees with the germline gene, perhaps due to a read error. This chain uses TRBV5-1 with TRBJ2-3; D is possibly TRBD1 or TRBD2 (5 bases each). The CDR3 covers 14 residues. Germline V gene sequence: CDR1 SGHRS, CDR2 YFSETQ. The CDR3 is CASSLGDSTDTQYF. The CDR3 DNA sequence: TGTGCCAGCAGCTTAGGGGACAGCACAGATACGCAGTATTTT.

The CDR3 here is CASTLGITDTQYF. CDR3 in DNA: TGTGCCAGCACCCTAGGCATTACAGATACGCAGTATTTT. The chain combines TRBV11-2 with TRBJ2-3; D remains ambiguous. Germline lookup yields CDR1 SGHAT and CDR2 FQNNGV. Trimming stripped 7 bases from V and 3 bases from J, with 11 bases between. CDR3 length: 13 residues.

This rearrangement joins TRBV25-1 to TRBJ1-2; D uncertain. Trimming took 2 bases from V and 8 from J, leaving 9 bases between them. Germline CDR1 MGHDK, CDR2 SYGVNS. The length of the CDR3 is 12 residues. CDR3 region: CASSEPRRGYTF. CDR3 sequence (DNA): TGTGCCAGCAGTGAACCCCGACGGGGCTACACCTTC.

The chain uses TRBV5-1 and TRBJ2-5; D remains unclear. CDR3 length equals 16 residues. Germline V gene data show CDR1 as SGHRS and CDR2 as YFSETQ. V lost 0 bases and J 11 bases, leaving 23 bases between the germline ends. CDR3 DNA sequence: TGCGCCAGCAGCTTGGCCAACCCGATATCCTACAATGAGCAGTACTTC. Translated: CASSLANPISYNEQYF.

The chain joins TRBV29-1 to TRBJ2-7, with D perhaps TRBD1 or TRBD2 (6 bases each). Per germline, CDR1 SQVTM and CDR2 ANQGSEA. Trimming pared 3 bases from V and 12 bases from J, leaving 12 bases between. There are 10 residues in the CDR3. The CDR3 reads CSVERGVRYF. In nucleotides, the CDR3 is TGCAGCGTTGAGAGGGGGGTTCGGTACTTC.

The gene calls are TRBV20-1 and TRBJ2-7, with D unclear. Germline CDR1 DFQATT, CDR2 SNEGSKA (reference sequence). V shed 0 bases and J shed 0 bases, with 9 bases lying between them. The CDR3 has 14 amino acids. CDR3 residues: CSARDGRNSYEQYF. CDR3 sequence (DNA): TGCAGTGCTAGAGACGGCAGGAACTCCTACGAGCAGTACTTC.

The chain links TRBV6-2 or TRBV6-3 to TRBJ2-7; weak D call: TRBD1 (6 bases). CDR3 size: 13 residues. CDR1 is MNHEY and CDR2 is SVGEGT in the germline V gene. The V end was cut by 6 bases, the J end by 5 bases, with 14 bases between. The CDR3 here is CASSYEQGDEQYF. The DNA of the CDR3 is TGTGCCAGCAGCTATGAACAGGGCGACGAGCAGTACTTC.

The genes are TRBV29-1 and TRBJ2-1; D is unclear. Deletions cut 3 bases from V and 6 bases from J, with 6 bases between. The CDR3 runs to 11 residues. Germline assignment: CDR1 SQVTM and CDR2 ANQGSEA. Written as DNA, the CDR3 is TGCAGCGTTGAGAATAGCAATGAGCAGTTCTTC. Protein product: CSVENSNEQFF.

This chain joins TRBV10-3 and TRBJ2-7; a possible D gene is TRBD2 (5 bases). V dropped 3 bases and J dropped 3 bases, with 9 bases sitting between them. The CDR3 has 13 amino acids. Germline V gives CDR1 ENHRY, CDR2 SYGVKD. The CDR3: CAISDAGGYEQYF. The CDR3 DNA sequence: TGTGCCATCAGTGATGCGGGCGGCTACGAGCAGTACTTC.

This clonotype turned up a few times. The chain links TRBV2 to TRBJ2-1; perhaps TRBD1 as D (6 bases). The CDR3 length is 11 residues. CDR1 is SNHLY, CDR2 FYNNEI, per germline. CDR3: CADSLYNEQFF. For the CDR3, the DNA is TGTGCGGACAGCCTCTACAATGAGCAGTTCTTC.

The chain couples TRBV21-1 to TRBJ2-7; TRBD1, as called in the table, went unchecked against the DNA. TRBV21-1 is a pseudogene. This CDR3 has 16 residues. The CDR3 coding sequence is TGTGCCAGCAAGCTGGGGAGAGGGGTTAGCTCCTACGAGCAGTACTTC. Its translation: CASKLGRGVSSYEQYF.

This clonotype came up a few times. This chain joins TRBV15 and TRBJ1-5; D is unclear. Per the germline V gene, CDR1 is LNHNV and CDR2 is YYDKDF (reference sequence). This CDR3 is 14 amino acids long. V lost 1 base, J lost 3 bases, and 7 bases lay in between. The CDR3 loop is CATSRAAVNQPQHF. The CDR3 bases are TGTGCCACCAGCAGAGCGGCAGTCAATCAGCCCCAGCATTTT.

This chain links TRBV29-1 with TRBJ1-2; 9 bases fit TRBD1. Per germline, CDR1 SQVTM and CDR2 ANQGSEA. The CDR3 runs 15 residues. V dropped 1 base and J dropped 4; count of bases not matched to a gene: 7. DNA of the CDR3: TGCAGCGTTGAAGTCACGGACAGGGGCGGCTATGGCTACACCTTC. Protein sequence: CSVEVTDRGGYGYTF.

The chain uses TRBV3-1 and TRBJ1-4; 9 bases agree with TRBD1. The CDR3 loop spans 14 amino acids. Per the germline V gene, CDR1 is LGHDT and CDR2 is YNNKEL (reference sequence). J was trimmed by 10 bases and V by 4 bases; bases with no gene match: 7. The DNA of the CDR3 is TGTGCCAGCAGCCTCGGACAGGGGACGGGAAAACTGTTTTTT. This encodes CASSLGQGTGKLFF.

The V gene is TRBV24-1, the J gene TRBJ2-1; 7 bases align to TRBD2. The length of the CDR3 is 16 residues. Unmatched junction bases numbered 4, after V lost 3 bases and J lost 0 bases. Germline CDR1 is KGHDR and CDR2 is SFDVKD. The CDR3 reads CATSDGAGSSYNEQFF. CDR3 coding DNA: TGTGCCACCAGTGATGGAGCGGGGAGCTCCTACAATGAGCAGTTCTTC.

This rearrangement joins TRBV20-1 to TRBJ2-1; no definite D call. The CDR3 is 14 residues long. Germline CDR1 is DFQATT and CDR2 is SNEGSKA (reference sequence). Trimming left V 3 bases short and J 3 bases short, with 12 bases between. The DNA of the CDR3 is TGCAGTGCTAGGGCCGGACGGATCTACAATGAGCAGTTCTTC. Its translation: CSARAGRIYNEQFF.

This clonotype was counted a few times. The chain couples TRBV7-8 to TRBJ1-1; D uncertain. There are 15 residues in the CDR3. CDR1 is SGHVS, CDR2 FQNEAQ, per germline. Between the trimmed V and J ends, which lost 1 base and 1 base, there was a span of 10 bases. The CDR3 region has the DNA TGTGCCAGCAGCTTAGTCGGTTCATGGAACACTGAAGCTTTCTTT. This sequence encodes CASSLVGSWNTEAFF.

The CDR3 here is CASFWTDNSPLHF. DNA of the CDR3: TGTGCCAGTTTCTGGACTGATAATTCACCCCTCCACTTT. V and J are TRBV2 and TRBJ1-6, with no clear D. With 9 bases removed from V and 5 bases from J, the gap between germline ends came to 11 bases. The CDR3 is made up of 13 amino acids. CDR1 SNHLY and CDR2 FYNNEI come from the germline V gene.

The CDR3 here is CASSSGLPGADTQYF. For the CDR3, the DNA is TGTGCCAGCAGCTCCGGACTCCCTGGAGCAGATACGCAGTATTTT. This chain connects TRBV7-2 to TRBJ2-3; a weak D match, TRBD2 (5 bases). V shed 4 bases and J shed 4 bases, with 15 bases lying between them. From germline, CDR1 is SGHTA and CDR2 FQGNSA. The CDR3 length is 15 residues. Drawing the rest from reference TRBV7-2 and TRBJ2-3, the complete variable domain is GAGVSQSPSNKVTEKGKDVELRCDPISGHTALYWYRQSLGQGLEFLIYFQGNSAPDKSGLPSDRFSAERTGGSVSTLTIQRTQQEDSAVYLCASSSGLPGADTQYFGPGTRLTVL.

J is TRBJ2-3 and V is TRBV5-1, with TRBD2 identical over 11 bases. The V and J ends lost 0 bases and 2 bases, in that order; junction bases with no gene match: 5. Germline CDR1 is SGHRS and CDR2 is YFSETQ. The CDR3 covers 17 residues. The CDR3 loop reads CASSLASGGRYTDTQYF. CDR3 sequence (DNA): TGCGCCAGCAGCTTGGCTAGCGGGGGGCGATACACAGATACGCAGTATTTT.